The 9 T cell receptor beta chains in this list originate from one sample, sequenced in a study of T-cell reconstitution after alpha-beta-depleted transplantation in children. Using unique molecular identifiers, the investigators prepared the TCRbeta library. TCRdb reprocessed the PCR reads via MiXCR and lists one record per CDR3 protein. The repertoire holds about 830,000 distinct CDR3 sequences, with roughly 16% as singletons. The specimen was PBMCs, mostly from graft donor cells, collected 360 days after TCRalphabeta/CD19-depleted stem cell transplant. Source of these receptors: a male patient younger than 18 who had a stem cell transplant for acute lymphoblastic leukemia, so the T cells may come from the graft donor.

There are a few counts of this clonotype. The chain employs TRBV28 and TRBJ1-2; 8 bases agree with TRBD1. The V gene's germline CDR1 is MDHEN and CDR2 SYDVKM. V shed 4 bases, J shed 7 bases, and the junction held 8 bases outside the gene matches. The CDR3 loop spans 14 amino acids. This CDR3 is CASSSHRQGFGYTF. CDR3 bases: TGTGCCAGCAGTTCCCACAGACAGGGGTTTGGCTACACCTTC.

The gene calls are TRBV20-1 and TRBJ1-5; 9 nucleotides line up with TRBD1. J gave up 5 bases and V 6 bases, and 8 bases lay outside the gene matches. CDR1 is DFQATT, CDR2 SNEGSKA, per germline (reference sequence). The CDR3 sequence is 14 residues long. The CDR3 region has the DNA TGCAGTGCCATTCCGGGACAGGGATATCAGCCCCAGCATTTT. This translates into CSAIPGQGYQPQHF.

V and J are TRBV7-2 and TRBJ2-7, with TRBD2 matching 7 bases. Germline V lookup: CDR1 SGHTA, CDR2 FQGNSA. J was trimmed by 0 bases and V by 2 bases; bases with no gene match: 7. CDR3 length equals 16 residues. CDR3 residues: CASSLFGREISYEQYF. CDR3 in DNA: TGTGCCAGCAGCTTATTTGGGCGGGAGATCTCCTACGAGCAGTACTTC.

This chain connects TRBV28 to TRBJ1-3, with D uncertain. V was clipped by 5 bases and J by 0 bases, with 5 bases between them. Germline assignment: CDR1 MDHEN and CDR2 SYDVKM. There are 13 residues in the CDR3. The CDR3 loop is CASSHYSGNTIYF. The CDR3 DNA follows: TGTGCCAGCAGTCACTACTCTGGAAACACCATATATTTT. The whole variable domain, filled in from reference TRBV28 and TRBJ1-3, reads DVKVTQSSRYLVKRTGEKVFLECVQDMDHENMFWYRQDPGLGLRLIYFSYDVKMKEKGDIPEGYSVSREKKERFSLILESASTNQTSMYLCASSHYSGNTIYFGEGSWLTVV.

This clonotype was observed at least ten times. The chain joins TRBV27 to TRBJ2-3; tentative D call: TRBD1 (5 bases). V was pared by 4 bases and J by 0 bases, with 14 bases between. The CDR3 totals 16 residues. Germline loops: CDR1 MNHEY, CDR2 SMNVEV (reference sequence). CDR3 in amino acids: CASSSTDSPSTDTQYF. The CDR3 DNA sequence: TGTGCCAGCAGTTCGACCGACAGCCCTAGCACAGATACGCAGTATTTT.

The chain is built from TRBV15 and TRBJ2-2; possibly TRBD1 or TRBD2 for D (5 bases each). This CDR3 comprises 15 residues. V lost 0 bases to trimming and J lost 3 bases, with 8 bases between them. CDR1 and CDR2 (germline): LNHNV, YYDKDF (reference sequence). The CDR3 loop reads CATSRDGTYTGELFF. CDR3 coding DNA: TGTGCCACCAGCAGAGATGGGACCTACACCGGGGAGCTGTTTTTT. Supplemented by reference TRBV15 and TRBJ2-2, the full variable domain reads DAMVIQNPRYQVTQFGKPVTLSCSQTLNHNVMYWYQQKSSQAPKLLFHYYDKDFNNEADTPDNFQSRRPNTSFCFLDIRSPGLGDTAMYLCATSRDGTYTGELFFGEGSRLTVL.

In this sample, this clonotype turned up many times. DNA for the CDR3: TGTGCCAGCTCACCATGGGGGCCGCAGTTCTTC. It specifies CASSPWGPQFF. The chain employs TRBV18 and TRBJ2-1, with D possibly TRBD1 on 6 matching bases. Deletions cut 2 bases from V and 12 bases from J, with 8 bases between. The CDR3 is made up of 11 amino acids. In germline, CDR1 is KGHSH, CDR2 LQKENI.

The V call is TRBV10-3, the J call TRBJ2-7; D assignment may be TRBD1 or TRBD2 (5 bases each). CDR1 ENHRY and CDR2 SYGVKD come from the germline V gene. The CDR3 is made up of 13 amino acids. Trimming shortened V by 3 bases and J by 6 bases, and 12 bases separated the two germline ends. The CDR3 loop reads CAISERGETEQYF. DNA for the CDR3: TGTGCCATCAGTGAACGGGGCGAAACCGAGCAGTACTTC.

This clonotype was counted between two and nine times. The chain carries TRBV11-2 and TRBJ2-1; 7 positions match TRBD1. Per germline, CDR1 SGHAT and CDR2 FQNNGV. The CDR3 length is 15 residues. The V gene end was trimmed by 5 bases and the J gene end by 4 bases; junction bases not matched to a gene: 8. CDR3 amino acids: CASSSVTGVYNEQFF. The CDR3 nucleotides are TGTGCCAGCAGCAGTGTAACAGGGGTGTACAATGAGCAGTTCTTC.